This T cell receptor beta chain was profiled in a study of monozygotic twins with inflammatory bowel disease. CDR3 size: 13 residues. Germline CDR1 reads MNHEY; CDR2 reads SVGAGI. TCRdb reworked the 5' RACE reads into one entry per CDR3 protein, no DNA. The sample includes approximately 330,000 distinct CDR3 sequences. The source material was blood. The clonotype originates from a human donor with ulcerative colitis or Crohn's disease, or a healthy co-twin of an affected twin (not recorded which). This chain links TRBV6-5 with TRBJ1-2; no DNA is available, so the TRBD1 call from TCRdb remains unchecked. The CDR3: CASSYMGASGYTF.